This T cell receptor (beta chain) was retrieved from a study of control samples from healthy donors and cancer patients. This CDR3 contains 14 residues. The V segment lost 5 bases and the J segment 5 bases; nucleotides outside the gene matches: 5. Germline-derived CDR1 and CDR2 are LNHDA and SQIVND (reference sequence). Libraries were prepared by immunoSEQ multiplex PCR; TCRdb keeps only in-frame clonotypes and omits some of them. The data show 40,000 to 50,000 clones, roughly 94% seen once. Sequences were obtained from blood. The clonotype originates from a man aged 60-69 years in good health. The V gene is TRBV19, the J gene TRBJ2-2, with 7 bases matching TRBD1. The CDR3, as DNA: TGTGCCAGTAGTCCCGCAGGGGGTACCGGGGAGCTGTTTTTT. Protein: CASSPAGGTGELFF.